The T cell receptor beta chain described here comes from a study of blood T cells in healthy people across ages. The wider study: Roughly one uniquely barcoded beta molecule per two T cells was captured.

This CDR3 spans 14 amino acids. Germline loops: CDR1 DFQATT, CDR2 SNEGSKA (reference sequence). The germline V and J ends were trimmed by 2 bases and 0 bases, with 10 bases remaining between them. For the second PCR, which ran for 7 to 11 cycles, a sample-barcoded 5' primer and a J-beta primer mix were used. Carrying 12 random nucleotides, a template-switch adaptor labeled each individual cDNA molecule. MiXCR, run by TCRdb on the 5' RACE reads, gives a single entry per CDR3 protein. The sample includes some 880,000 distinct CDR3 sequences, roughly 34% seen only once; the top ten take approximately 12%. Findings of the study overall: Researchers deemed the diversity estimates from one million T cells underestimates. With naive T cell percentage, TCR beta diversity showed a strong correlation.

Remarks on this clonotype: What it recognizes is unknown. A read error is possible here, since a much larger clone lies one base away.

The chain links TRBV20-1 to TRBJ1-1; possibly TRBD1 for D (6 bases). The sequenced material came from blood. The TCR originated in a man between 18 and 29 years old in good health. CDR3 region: CSARTRTVNTEAFF. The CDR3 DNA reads TGCAGTGCTAGAACCAGGACAGTGAACACTGAAGCTTTCTTT.